This T cell receptor (beta chain) was sequenced for a study of primary melanoma T cells and metastatic recurrence. Study background: Primary melanomas here were stage T2 to T4, over 1 mm thick.

TCRdb keeps only in-frame clones here, not all; method: immunoSEQ multiplex PCR. The sample carries 300 or so clones, 82% recorded once. Study observations and caveats: Reportedly, T-cell fraction predicted progression-free survival beyond thickness, ulceration, mitoses, age. T-cell fraction reportedly outperformed other histopathological variables added to thickness.

CDR3 size: 14 residues. This clone has a handful of counts. Its antigen remains unidentified. The receptor comes from a human donor with melanoma. Sequencing was performed on melanoma tumor tissue. The chain uses TRBV12-2 and TRBJ2-1; the D call in the table, TRBD2, was not verified against the DNA. TRBV12-2 is marked as a pseudogene. The CDR3 DNA follows: TGTGCCAGTCTCGAGACGGGTGGTCCCAATGAGCAGTTCTTC. Amino acid sequence: CASLETGGPNEQFF.